This T cell receptor beta chain was profiled in a study of T cells in localized non-small cell lung cancer. The V end lost 4 bases, the J end lost 3 bases, and 13 bases lay between the germline ends. The CDR3 totals 14 residues. Germline CDR1 and CDR2: SGHDN and FVKESK. Study-wide points: Heterogeneity remains possible because sequencing was limited to only one tumor region. In the blood, greater T cell density corresponded to longer overall survival. Of the tissues analyzed, uninvolved adjacent lung showed maximal T cell clonality, greater than tumor. A median of about 50 clones ranked among the top 100 in tumor appeared in adjacent lung.

This clone was picked up a small number of times. Its antigen is still unknown. Method: immunoSEQ multiplex PCR; TCRdb's copy keeps in-frame clones and lacks some. The table shows around 3,500 clones, with roughly 32% occurring only once. The origin of this receptor is a female donor older than 55 with stage I lung adenocarcinoma. Sequenced here: lung tumor tissue, sampled before any cancer treatment. The chain joins TRBV14 to TRBJ2-7; the D gene is possibly TRBD2 (6 bases). DNA for the CDR3: TGTGCCAGCAGCCCGTTGTTAGCGGACTACGAGCAGTACTTC. Translation: CASSPLLADYEQYF.